The 22 T cell receptor beta chains below all came from one sample that was sequenced in a study of blood T cell repertoires in COVID-19. Profiling relied on immunoSEQ multiplex PCR, and the TCRdb table lists in-frame clones only, not all of them. Counted here are about 290,000 clones, roughly nine tenths occurring once; the ten biggest clones make up 1.5% to 2%. The sequencing input was PBMCs or T cells enriched from blood (not recorded which). All receptors derive from a woman aged 40 to 50 who had recovered from COVID-19.

This clone was seen once. J is TRBJ2-7 and V is TRBV29-1, with D maybe TRBD1 (5 bases). Germline CDR1 SQVTM, CDR2 ANQGSEA. This CDR3 contains 11 residues. Trimming stripped 6 bases from V and 9 bases from J, with 15 bases between. As DNA, the CDR3 is TGCAGCGTATCAGTAGGGGAAAGGCAGTACTTC. Its translation: CSVSVGERQYF.

The chain combines TRBV5-8 with TRBJ1-1; D unclear. CDR3 length: 16 residues. CDR1 and CDR2 (germline): SGHTS, YDEGEE. Trimming shortened V by 4 bases and J by 8 bases, and 24 bases separated the two germline ends. DNA of the CDR3: TGTGCCAGCAGCATTGGGGATCCCCGGGAATCTGCGGAAGCTTTCTTT. It codes for CASSIGDPRESAEAFF.

The chain employs TRBV6-6 and TRBJ2-5; D is ambiguous. Germline V gene lookup returns CDR1 MNHNY and CDR2 SVGAGI (reference sequence). This CDR3 contains 11 residues. Trimming pared 6 bases from V and 4 bases from J, leaving 6 bases between. CDR3 in DNA: TGTGCCAGCAGCCCCTTAGAGACCCAGTACTTC. Translating gives CASSPLETQYF.

Only one count was recorded for this clone. The chain combines TRBV5-1 with TRBJ2-5; 7 nucleotides align to TRBD1. After removal of 6 bases from V and 4 bases from J, the junction contained 3 bases not matched to a gene. Per germline, CDR1 SGHRS and CDR2 YFSETQ. The length of the CDR3 is 12 residues. The CDR3 DNA reads TGCGCCAGCAAGTCAGGGGGAGAGACCCAGTACTTC. Residues: CASKSGGETQYF.

The chain has TRBV7-8 and TRBJ2-3; 9 bases line up with TRBD2. J gave up 4 bases and V 1 base, and 12 bases lay outside the gene matches. The CDR3 has 18 residues. Germline V gives CDR1 SGHVS, CDR2 FQNEAQ. The CDR3 sequence is CASSLVSKRGVPADTQYF. The CDR3 DNA sequence: TGTGCCAGCAGCTTAGTTTCTAAGCGGGGGGTCCCCGCAGATACGCAGTATTTT.

Points on this clone: A read error may account for a junction end that differs from germline. The same CDR3 is also encoded by other DNA sequences in this sample. The chain is built from TRBV7-7 and TRBJ2-3, with TRBD1 matching over 9 bases. Germline V gene sequence: CDR1 SSHAT, CDR2 FNYEAQ (reference sequence). The CDR3 has 15 residues. CDR3 bases: TGTGCTAGCAGCTTAGGGACAGGGACCACAGATACGCAGTATTTT. Translated, it gives CASSLGTGTTDTQYF.

The sample holds one count of this clone. The J gene is TRBJ1-6, the V gene TRBV9, with D perhaps matching TRBD1 (5 bases). Germline values: CDR1 SGDLS, CDR2 YYNGEE. Trimming left V 0 bases short and J 7 bases short, with 17 bases between. CDR3 length equals 17 residues. The CDR3 coding sequence is TGTGCCAGCAGCGTAGGGGGGGTCCAGACAGAGAATTCACCCCTCCACTTT. Amino acid sequence: CASSVGGVQTENSPLHF.

V usage is TRBV19 and J usage is TRBJ1-5, with D perhaps TRBD1 (6 bases). Germline assignment: CDR1 LNHDA and CDR2 SQIVND (reference sequence). V dropped 5 bases and J dropped 6 bases, with 11 bases sitting between them. The CDR3 spans 13 residues. The CDR3 protein is CASSRVRGQPQHF. The CDR3 DNA follows: TGTGCCAGTAGTCGGGTCAGGGGTCAGCCCCAGCATTTT.

The V call is TRBV5-6, the J call TRBJ1-2, with TRBD1 matching 8 bases. Germline V gives CDR1 SGHDT, CDR2 YYEEEE. V lost 2 bases to trimming and J lost 2 bases; unmatched junction nucleotides: 5. This CDR3 is built from 15 residues. The CDR3 DNA sequence: TGTGCCAGCAGCTTATTAGACAGGGGCAACTATGGCTACACCTTC. This codes for CASSLLDRGNYGYTF.

The V gene is TRBV6-1, the J gene TRBJ2-3; 7 bases agree with TRBD2. The CDR3 extends over 16 amino acids. Trimming took 0 bases from V and 2 from J; bases not matched to a gene: 5. CDR1 is MNHNS, CDR2 SASEGT, per germline. The CDR3 nucleotides read TGTGCCAGCAGTGAAGCGGGCGGGGGAAACACAGATACGCAGTATTTT. Its translation: CASSEAGGGNTDTQYF.

The gene calls are TRBV12-5 and TRBJ2-7; 13 bases align to TRBD2. The V and J ends lost 5 bases and 7 bases, in that order; junction bases with no gene match: 8. Germline V gene data show CDR1 as LGHNT and CDR2 as FRNRAP. There are 15 residues in the CDR3. Written as DNA, the CDR3 is TGTGCTAGTGGTCCCGGGACTAGCGGGGTGTGGGAGCAGTACTTC. Residues: CASGPGTSGVWEQYF. Supplemented by reference TRBV12-5 and TRBJ2-7, the full variable domain reads DARVTQTPRHKVTEMGQEVTMRCQPILGHNTVFWYRQTMMQGLELLAYFRNRAPLDDSGMPKDRFSAEMPDATLATLKIQPSEPRDSAVYFCASGPGTSGVWEQYFGPGTRLTVT.

This clone was seen a few times. J is TRBJ2-2 and V is TRBV7-9; D is perhaps TRBD1 (6 bases). The CDR3 is made up of 15 amino acids. Germline V CDR1 and CDR2: SEHNR, FQNEAQ (reference sequence). V gave up 5 bases and J gave up 0 bases, with 10 bases separating them. The CDR3 region has the DNA TGTGCCAGCAGCCTCCACAGGGCGAACACCGGGGAGCTGTTTTTT. The encoded protein is CASSLHRANTGELFF. Together with reference TRBV7-9 and TRBJ2-2, the CDR3 gives the full variable domain: DTGVSQNPRHKITKRGQNVTFRCDPISEHNRLYWYRQTLGQGPEFLTYFQNEAQLEKSRLLSDRFSAERPKGSFSTLEIQRTEQGDSAMYLCASSLHRANTGELFFGEGSRLTVL.

V gene TRBV9 combines with J gene TRBJ2-5; unclear D gene. This CDR3 has 14 residues. The V end lost 0 bases, the J end lost 0 bases, and 6 bases lay between the germline ends. Germline V gene sequence: CDR1 SGDLS, CDR2 YYNGEE. CDR3 sequence reads: CASSVGQYQETQYF. CDR3 nucleotide sequence: TGTGCCAGCAGCGTAGGGCAGTACCAAGAGACCCAGTACTTC. The variable domain in full, completed from reference TRBV9 and TRBJ2-5, reads DSGVTQTPKHLITATGQRVTLRCSPRSGDLSVYWYQQSLDQGLQFLIQYYNGEERAKGNILERFSAQQFPDLHSELNLSSLELGDSALYFCASSVGQYQETQYFGPGTRLLVL.

V and J are TRBV9 and TRBJ1-2, with D possibly being TRBD1 (5 bases). This CDR3 comprises 14 residues. CDR1 is SGDLS, CDR2 YYNGEE, per germline. V was cut by 0 bases and J by 8 bases, with 14 bases left in between. This CDR3 reads CASSVEPSGEGYTF. The CDR3 DNA reads TGTGCCAGCAGCGTAGAACCCTCGGGGGAAGGCTACACCTTC. Variable domain in full (rest from reference TRBV9 and TRBJ1-2): DSGVTQTPKHLITATGQRVTLRCSPRSGDLSVYWYQQSLDQGLQFLIQYYNGEERAKGNILERFSAQQFPDLHSELNLSSLELGDSALYFCASSVEPSGEGYTFGSGTRLTVV.

This clone was recorded a few times. V usage is TRBV6-5 and J usage is TRBJ1-1; 7 nucleotides line up with TRBD1. The CDR3 runs 13 residues. The germline V gene encodes CDR1 MNHEY and CDR2 SVGAGI. The trim removed 6 bases at V and 0 bases at J, leaving 1 base unmatched. As DNA, the CDR3 is TGTGCCAGCAGCGGACAGGTGAACACTGAAGCTTTCTTT. It is translated as CASSGQVNTEAFF.

The chain combines TRBV7-9 with TRBJ2-3, with TRBD1 identical over 7 bases. CDR3 length: 13 amino acids. The V gene's germline CDR1 is SEHNR and CDR2 FQNEAQ (reference sequence). V lost 8 bases, J lost 3 bases, and 5 bases stayed unmatched. CDR3 in DNA: TGTGCCAGCGAAGGGGGCCTAACAGATACGCAGTATTTT. The encoded protein is CASEGGLTDTQYF. Using reference TRBV7-9 and TRBJ2-3 for the parts outside the CDR3, the full variable domain is DTGVSQNPRHKITKRGQNVTFRCDPISEHNRLYWYRQTLGQGPEFLTYFQNEAQLEKSRLLSDRFSAERPKGSFSTLEIQRTEQGDSAMYLCASEGGLTDTQYFGPGTRLTVL.

CDR3 amino acids: CASSQAAGTYEQYF. CDR3 bases: TGTGCCAGCAGCCAAGCTGCAGGGACCTACGAGCAGTACTTC. The chain employs TRBV3-1 (or the pseudogene TRBV3-2) and TRBJ2-7; D possibly corresponds to TRBD1 (5 bases). V was cut by 1 base and J by 2 bases, with 9 bases left in between. This CDR3 spans 14 amino acids. Germline V gene lookup returns CDR1 LGHDT and CDR2 YNNKEL (reference sequence).

The chain combines TRBV9 with TRBJ1-2; a possible D gene is TRBD1 (5 bases). V shed 4 bases and J shed 5 bases, with 9 bases lying between them. The germline CDR1 and CDR2 sequences are SGDLS and YYNGEE. The length of the CDR3 is 12 residues. The CDR3 DNA reads TGTGCCAGCAGCCCTGGGACTTATGGCTACACCTTC. Its protein is CASSPGTYGYTF.

This clone has a handful of counts. CDR3 nucleotides: TGCGCCAGCAGCCACCCGGGCGGAGGGGCGCAGGGGGTGGGCTACACCTTC. It yields the protein CASSHPGGGAQGVGYTF. J is TRBJ1-2 and V is TRBV4-1, with 7 bases identical to TRBD1. V dropped 3 bases and J dropped 8; count of bases not matched to a gene: 18. The CDR3 sequence is 17 residues long. Germline V lookup: CDR1 MGHRA, CDR2 YSYEKL.

V is TRBV6-6 and J is TRBJ1-2; 7 bases agree with TRBD1. The junction had 11 bases not matched to a gene; V was cut back by 2 bases and J by 8 bases. Germline V gene lookup returns CDR1 MNHNY and CDR2 SVGAGI (reference sequence). The CDR3 is 15 residues long. The CDR3 DNA sequence: TGTGCCAGCAGTTACCCTGAACAGGGGAGTTGGGGCTACACCTTC. Encoded protein: CASSYPEQGSWGYTF.

The V gene is TRBV5-6, the J gene TRBJ1-5, with TRBD1 matching over 8 bases. CDR1 is SGHDT, CDR2 YYEEEE, per germline. V shed 4 bases, J shed 0 bases, and the junction held 9 bases outside the gene matches. This CDR3 contains 17 residues. CDR3 sequence (DNA): TGTGCCAGCAGCCGCGACAGGGGAAGGGATAGCAATCAGCCCCAGCATTTT. This sequence encodes CASSRDRGRDSNQPQHF.

The chain uses TRBV11-2 and TRBJ1-4; 9 bases are a match to TRBD1. The CDR3 is 14 amino acids. V was clipped by 6 bases and J by 8 bases; unmatched bases: 7. Germline V lookup: CDR1 SGHAT, CDR2 FQNNGV. DNA for the CDR3: TGTGCCAGCAGTCGAGACAGGGGGGCGGAAAAACTGTTTTTT. As protein: CASSRDRGAEKLFF.